These 32 T cell receptor beta chains share one sample of origin, sequenced in a study of blood T cell repertoires in COVID-19. This table comes from immunoSEQ multiplex PCR, and its TCRdb copy is limited to in-frame clones, with some not included. The sample has approximately 150,000 clones, 80% to 90% seen once. The sequenced sample consisted of peripheral blood. These receptors came from a man over 45 with active or convalescent COVID-19.

The chain recombines TRBV19 with TRBJ1-5; possible D gene TRBD1, 6 bases. This CDR3 contains 15 residues. Per germline, CDR1 LNHDA and CDR2 SQIVND (reference sequence). V was cut by 3 bases and J by 2 bases, with 11 bases left in between. CDR3 DNA: TGTGCCAGTAGTATTCAGGGGCTAGGCAATCAGCCCCAGCATTTT. This translates into CASSIQGLGNQPQHF. The variable domain in full, with the rest retrieved from reference TRBV19 and TRBJ1-5, is DGGITQSPKYLFRKEGQNVTLSCEQNLNHDAMYWYRQDPGQGLRLIYYSQIVNDFQKGDIAEGYSVSREKKESFPLTVTSAQKNPTAFYLCASSIQGLGNQPQHFGDGTRLSIL.

The chain carries TRBV7-2 and TRBJ1-5; 10 nucleotides line up with TRBD1. The CDR3 loop spans 15 amino acids. The germline V gene has CDR1 SGHTA and CDR2 FQGNSA. Germline trimming cut 2 bases from V and 6 bases from J; bases unmatched to any gene: 4. CDR3 in DNA: TGTGCCAGCAGCTTATCGGGACAGGGGACTCAGCCCCAGCATTTT. Residues: CASSLSGQGTQPQHF.

This rearrangement joins TRBV30 to TRBJ1-5; 8 bases align to TRBD1. Trimming cost V 2 bases and J 2 bases; bases outside gene matches: 5. The length of the CDR3 is 15 residues. Germline V lookup: CDR1 GTSNPN, CDR2 SVGIG (reference sequence). The CDR3, as DNA: TGTGCCTGGAGTTTCGACAGGGGAGGCAATCAGCCCCAGCATTTT. This gives the protein CAWSFDRGGNQPQHF.

Here the CDR3 DNA reads TGTGCCAGCAGCTCCCACCCAGGGGCTTGGAACACTGAAGCTTTCTTT. The encoded protein is CASSSHPGAWNTEAFF. The V call is TRBV7-2, the J call TRBJ1-1; the D gene is possibly TRBD1 (6 bases). Germline CDR1 reads SGHTA; CDR2 reads FQGNSA. The CDR3 runs 16 residues. V lost 4 bases, J lost 1 base, and 16 bases lay in between.

The chain recombines TRBV3-1 (or the pseudogene TRBV3-2) with TRBJ2-1; D gene uncertain. CDR3 size: 14 residues. Germline V gives CDR1 LGHDT, CDR2 YNNKEL (reference sequence). The germline V and J ends were trimmed by 0 bases and 7 bases, with 10 bases remaining between them. The CDR3 coding sequence is TGTGCCAGCAGCCAAGATTTCCCAGGAAATGAGCAGTTCTTC. This translates into CASSQDFPGNEQFF.

The gene calls are TRBV28 and TRBJ2-7, with D tentatively TRBD2 (6 bases). CDR1 MDHEN and CDR2 SYDVKM come from the germline V gene. The CDR3 extends over 13 amino acids. The germline V and J ends were trimmed by 8 bases and 5 bases, with 16 bases remaining between them. For the CDR3, the DNA is TGTGCCAGCCTTACCGGGAGTTCTCACGAGCAGTACTTC. It codes for CASLTGSSHEQYF.

This clone was observed a handful of times. The chain has TRBV6-5 and TRBJ2-1; 7 bases fit TRBD2. The CDR3 covers 16 residues. Germline CDR1 and CDR2: MNHEY and SVGAGI. V was clipped by 0 bases and J by 0 bases; unmatched bases: 2. CDR3 protein: CASSYSRGVSYNEQFF. The CDR3 nucleotides read TGTGCCAGCAGTTACTCACGGGGGGTCTCCTACAATGAGCAGTTCTTC.

The V call is TRBV5-1, the J call TRBJ2-5; 7 bases align to TRBD1. Germline V CDR1 and CDR2: SGHRS, YFSETQ. The CDR3 is made up of 15 amino acids. V was pared by 5 bases and J by 0 bases, with 7 bases of the junction left unmatched. CDR3 residues: CASSTRTGYQETQYF. The CDR3 nucleotides are TGCGCCAGCAGTACCAGGACAGGATACCAAGAGACCCAGTACTTC.

The rearrangement links TRBV30 to TRBJ1-1; no firm D call. From germline, CDR1 is GTSNPN and CDR2 SVGIG (reference sequence). There are 13 residues in the CDR3. Trimming took 0 bases from V and 4 from J, leaving 9 bases between them. CDR3 loop: CAWSVYGGTEAFF. CDR3 bases: TGTGCCTGGAGTGTGTATGGAGGCACTGAAGCTTTCTTT.

The chain employs TRBV3-1 (or the pseudogene TRBV3-2) and TRBJ1-6, with 7 bases aligning to TRBD1. The CDR3 is 15 amino acids. Germline trimming cut 1 base from V and 8 bases from J; bases unmatched to any gene: 5. Per germline, CDR1 LGHDT and CDR2 YNNKEL (reference sequence). The DNA for the CDR3 is TGTGCCAGCAGCCAAGTGGAGACAGGGTATTCACCCCTCCACTTT. It translates to CASSQVETGYSPLHF.

The chain joins TRBV2 to TRBJ1-6; TRBD1 might be the D (5 bases). V was trimmed by 4 bases and J by 4 bases, leaving 8 bases between them. The germline CDR1 and CDR2 sequences are SNHLY and FYNNEI. The CDR3 extends over 14 amino acids. The CDR3 coding sequence is TGTGCCAGCAGTGCCGACAGATATAATTCACCCCTCCACTTT. Translating it yields CASSADRYNSPLHF.

This clone was seen a few times. The CDR3, as DNA: TGTGCCAGCAGCGTACGACAAAGCGGTGAGCAGTTCTTC. Translation: CASSVRQSGEQFF. V and J are TRBV9 and TRBJ2-1; D perhaps matches TRBD2 (5 bases). Trimming removed 1 base at V and 9 bases at J, with 11 bases between. The CDR3 covers 13 residues. CDR1 and CDR2 (germline): SGDLS, YYNGEE.

This rearrangement joins TRBV5-1 to TRBJ1-5, with 9 bases matching TRBD1. J gave up 2 bases and V 4 bases, and 7 bases lay outside the gene matches. This CDR3 is 16 amino acids long. CDR1 and CDR2 (germline): SGHRS, YFSETQ. This chain's CDR3 is CASSIGDREGNQPQHF. In DNA form, the CDR3 reads TGCGCCAGCAGCATAGGGGACAGGGAAGGCAATCAGCCCCAGCATTTT.

The chain couples TRBV19 to TRBJ1-2; TRBD1 matches at 9 bases. The CDR3 is 16 residues long. Germline V gene lookup returns CDR1 LNHDA and CDR2 SQIVND (reference sequence). Trimming removed 4 bases from V and 4 bases from J; junction bases left unmatched: 10. The CDR3, as DNA: TGTGCCAGTAGTACGGTTGGACAGGGGCAGGGCTATGGCTACACCTTC. Protein sequence: CASSTVGQGQGYGYTF.

The rearrangement uses TRBV7-2 and TRBJ1-4; D uncertain. Trimming pared 4 bases from V and 8 bases from J, leaving 14 bases between. Per the germline V gene, CDR1 is SGHTA and CDR2 is FQGNSA. This CDR3 is built from 14 residues. The CDR3 spells CASSSDGRAEKLFF. Here the CDR3 DNA reads TGTGCCAGCAGCTCGGACGGGCGGGCAGAAAAACTGTTTTTT.

The chain carries TRBV10-3 and TRBJ2-7; D may be TRBD2 (6 bases). In germline, CDR1 is ENHRY, CDR2 SYGVKD. V was shortened by 8 bases and J by 2 bases, with 13 bases between the two germline ends. The length of the CDR3 is 13 residues. For the CDR3, the DNA is TGTGCCATCGGGCGGGACCCCACCTACGAGCAGTACTTC. This gives the protein CAIGRDPTYEQYF.

The rearrangement links TRBV4-3 to TRBJ2-5; 14 bases map to TRBD2. J gave up 5 bases and V 1 base, and 6 bases lay outside the gene matches. Germline V lookup: CDR1 LGHNA, CDR2 YSLEER. The CDR3 contains 17 residues. The CDR3 sequence: CASSQVLWTSGGETQYF. CDR3 in DNA: TGCGCCAGCAGCCAAGTACTCTGGACTAGCGGGGGGGAGACCCAGTACTTC.

The chain recombines TRBV30 with TRBJ1-2, with 8 bases fitting TRBD1. The junction had 8 bases not matched to a gene; V was cut back by 3 bases and J by 5 bases. The CDR3 runs 14 residues. The germline gives CDR1 GTSNPN, CDR2 SVGIG (reference sequence). The CDR3 spells CAWSRDRGWYGYTF. The CDR3 coding sequence is TGTGCCTGGAGCCGTGACAGGGGATGGTATGGCTACACCTTC.

The rearrangement uses TRBV4-1 and TRBJ1-5; D is unclear. CDR3 length: 16 amino acids. CDR1 and CDR2 from the germline V gene are MGHRA and YSYEKL. V was shortened by 0 bases and J by 2 bases, with 11 bases between the two germline ends. The CDR3 bases are TGCGCCAGCAGCCAAGATCCTCGGCAGGGCAATCAGCCCCAGCATTTT. It yields the protein CASSQDPRQGNQPQHF.

The chain is built from TRBV10-2 and TRBJ2-2; no clear D. Germline CDR1 WSHSY, CDR2 SAAADI. V dropped 6 bases and J dropped 3 bases, with 20 bases sitting between them. The CDR3 has 17 residues. The CDR3 loop reads CASSAPSFSIDTGELFF. The CDR3 coding sequence is TGCGCCAGCAGCGCCCCAAGCTTCTCGATTGACACCGGGGAGCTGTTTTTT.

The rearrangement joins TRBV30 to TRBJ2-7; tentatively, D is TRBD1 (6 bases). V lost 3 bases and J lost 2, with 26 bases in between. Germline lookup yields CDR1 GTSNPN and CDR2 SVGIG (reference sequence). There are 18 residues in the CDR3. CDR3 DNA sequence: TGTGCCTGGAGAGAGAGAGGGCGGGTAGGCAGGGGCGCCTACGAGCAGTACTTC. It translates to CAWRERGRVGRGAYEQYF.

This chain uses TRBV20-1 with TRBJ2-1, with 15 bases fitting TRBD2. Germline V gene lookup returns CDR1 DFQATT and CDR2 SNEGSKA (reference sequence). The CDR3 length is 20 residues. V was pared by 3 bases and J by 1 base, with 13 bases of the junction left unmatched. For the CDR3, the DNA is TGCAGTGCTAGTGAACCGGGACTAGCGGGGGGTTGGGGTTCCTACAATGAGCAGTTCTTC. It specifies CSASEPGLAGGWGSYNEQFF.

The chain uses TRBV11-3 and TRBJ2-5, with D tentatively TRBD2 (7 bases). V lost 5 bases to trimming and J lost 5 bases, with 21 bases between them. The CDR3 is 16 amino acids. The germline CDR1 and CDR2 sequences are SGHNT and YENEEA. CDR3 region: CASSPRTAGLVETQYF. CDR3 coding DNA: TGTGCCAGCAGCCCCCGGACAGCCGGACTAGTGGAGACCCAGTACTTC. The full variable domain, rest sourced from reference TRBV11-3 and TRBJ2-5, is EAGVVQSPRYKIIEKKQPVAFWCNPISGHNTLYWYLQNLGQGPELLIRYENEEAVDDSQLPKDRFSAERLKGVDSTLKIQPAELGDSAVYLCASSPRTAGLVETQYFGPGTRLLVL.

The chain links TRBV15 to TRBJ1-5; unclear D gene. The germline CDR1 and CDR2 sequences are LNHNV and YYDKDF (reference sequence). This CDR3 comprises 15 residues. V shed 8 bases and J shed 0 bases, with 14 bases lying between them. Here the CDR3 reads CATERGSYSNQPQHF. In nucleotides, the CDR3 is TGTGCCACCGAGAGAGGGTCCTATAGCAATCAGCCCCAGCATTTT.

This clone was detected only once. The chain has TRBV19 and TRBJ1-5, with D possibly TRBD1 on 5 matching bases. The V end was cut by 7 bases, the J end by 3 bases, with 22 bases between. CDR1 is LNHDA, CDR2 SQIVND, per germline (reference sequence). This CDR3 has 17 residues. DNA for the CDR3: TGTGCCAGTACCACAAAACCTGGGGCGGGGTTCAATCAGCCCCAGCATTTT. Encoded protein: CASTTKPGAGFNQPQHF.

The chain couples TRBV5-4 to TRBJ2-3; D not resolved. The CDR3 contains 13 residues. Germline V gives CDR1 SGHNT, CDR2 YYREEE (reference sequence). V lost 0 bases and J 4 bases, leaving 6 bases between the germline ends. CDR3 in amino acids: CASSLGLADTQYF. DNA for the CDR3: TGTGCCAGCAGCTTGGGACTTGCAGATACGCAGTATTTT.

The gene calls are TRBV5-5 and TRBJ1-1; TRBD1 might be the D (6 bases). V lost 4 bases, J lost 11 bases, and 15 bases lay in between. The CDR3 runs to 12 residues. Germline V gene lookup returns CDR1 SGHKS and CDR2 YYEKEE (reference sequence). CDR3: CASSPTYRVAFF. CDR3 in DNA: TGTGCCAGCAGCCCCACATACAGGGTTGCTTTCTTT.

This chain connects TRBV3-1 (or the pseudogene TRBV3-2) to TRBJ2-1, with D unresolved. The CDR3 loop spans 15 amino acids. Germline loops: CDR1 LGHDT, CDR2 YNNKEL (reference sequence). The ends were cut back, 3 bases at V and 0 bases at J, with 9 bases in the middle. The chain's CDR3 is CASSQTSSSYNEQFF. The DNA of the CDR3 is TGTGCCAGCAGCCAGACTTCGAGCTCCTACAATGAGCAGTTCTTC.

The J gene is TRBJ1-1, the V gene TRBV30; D is unclear. The CDR3 consists of 15 residues. The V gene's germline CDR1 is GTSNPN and CDR2 SVGIG (reference sequence). Trimming shortened V by 0 bases and J by 0 bases, and 11 bases separated the two germline ends. The CDR3 region is CAWSVWLEVNTEAFF. In nucleotides, the CDR3 is TGTGCCTGGAGTGTATGGTTAGAGGTGAACACTGAAGCTTTCTTT. The full variable domain, its missing parts supplied by reference TRBV30 and TRBJ1-1, is SQTIHQWPATLVQPVGSPLSLECTVEGTSNPNLYWYRQAAGRGLQLLFYSVGIGQISSEVPQNLSASRPQDRQFILSSKKLLLSDSGFYLCAWSVWLEVNTEAFFGQGTRLTVV.

The genes are TRBV12-3 or TRBV12-4 and TRBJ2-5; TRBD2 agrees at 7 bases. This CDR3 is 13 amino acids long. J gave up 5 bases and V 5 bases, and 5 bases lay outside the gene matches. This CDR3 reads CASSAGDTETQYF. CDR3 sequence (DNA): TGTGCCAGCAGTGCGGGGGATACGGAGACCCAGTACTTC.

The chain is built from TRBV4-2 and TRBJ2-5; D may be TRBD1 (5 bases). The CDR3 loop spans 13 amino acids. Trimming shortened V by 3 bases and J by 3 bases, and 8 bases separated the two germline ends. Germline assignment: CDR1 LGHNA and CDR2 YNFKEQ. CDR3 in DNA: TGTGCCAGCAGCCAGCCCAGGGAAGAGACCCAGTACTTC. This codes for CASSQPREETQYF.

In its sample, this clone was seen once. V gene TRBV30 combines with J gene TRBJ2-1; D may be TRBD1 (6 bases). Trimming removed 0 bases from V and 1 base from J, with 7 bases in between. The CDR3 covers 14 residues. The germline CDR1 and CDR2 sequences are GTSNPN and SVGIG (reference sequence). The CDR3 coding sequence is TGTGCCTGGAGTGTAGGACAGTCCTACAATGAGCAGTTCTTC. It codes for CAWSVGQSYNEQFF. Complete variable domain (other parts from reference TRBV30 and TRBJ2-1): SQTIHQWPATLVQPVGSPLSLECTVEGTSNPNLYWYRQAAGRGLQLLFYSVGIGQISSEVPQNLSASRPQDRQFILSSKKLLLSDSGFYLCAWSVGQSYNEQFFGPGTRLTVL.